This T cell receptor (beta chain) was identified during a study of cytomegalovirus exposure and HLA in healthy donors. Points from the study as a whole: Most CMV-associated TCR beta chains appeared HLA-restricted in a later analysis. What was likely a sequencing artifact was a cluster of highly shared sequence variants. Serostatus for CMV was the only available immune exposure information.

PCR employed 60 Vbeta and 13 Jbeta primers. Original analysis: There were 70 million to 95 million unique TCR beta chains by a later count, and around 10 million of them were shared. Produced via immunoSEQ multiplex PCR; TCRdb's table is partial and in-frame only. From that table come the V and J calls and clone size; the DNA was used to work out D and trimming. The data contain approximately 100,000 clones, around 80% of them singletons. As for this clone: The antigen is unknown.

This receptor was taken from a female donor in good health and CMV-seropositive. Sequenced input: PBMCs.

DNA of the CDR3: TGTGCCAGCAGCAACAAGGGGGACCGAAACACCGGGGAGCTGTTTTTT. This sequence encodes CASSNKGDRNTGELFF. This chain connects TRBV21-1 to TRBJ2-2; the table's D call TRBD1 went unverified against the DNA. TRBV21-1 is described as a pseudogene. This CDR3 has 16 amino acids.